These T cell receptor beta chains were read from a single sample in a study of cytomegalovirus exposure and HLA in healthy donors. This table comes from immunoSEQ multiplex PCR, and its TCRdb copy is limited to in-frame clones, with some not included. In the table there are a few hundred thousand clones, about nine tenths of which are singletons. The specimen sequenced was PBMCs. These receptors were taken from a woman aged 25 to 45 in good health and CMV-seronegative. Both conserved end residues are part of each CDR3. Fields, in order: clone size, V gene, J gene, D gene, CDR3 DNA, CDR3 protein. The D gene is left open where the match is weak. Clone size is not always given. Where it is, it says once, few, many or a class for expanded clones.

.	TRBV18	TRBJ1-5	TRBD1	TGTGCCAGCTCACCACTCCCGGGACAGGGAAATAGAGGGTGGCATTTT	CASSPLPGQGNRGWHF
.	TRBV2	TRBJ2-7	.	TGTGCCAGCAGTGAAGGCCTGAACTACGAGCAGTACTTC	CASSEGLNYEQYF
.	TRBV5-6	TRBJ2-7	.	TGTGCCAGCAGCTTGGTTGGGTACTCCTACGAGCAGTACTTC	CASSLVGYSYEQYF
.	TRBV13	TRBJ2-5	.	TGTGCCAGCAGCTTTCTTTCGGGAGATGATAGACGCGGAGAGACCCAGTACTTC	CASSFLSGDDRRGETQYF
.	TRBV25-1	TRBJ2-1	TRBD2	TGTGCCAGCAGTGAATCCGTGCGGGAGGGCGGTGAGCAGTTCTTC	CASSESVREGGEQFF
.	TRBV27	TRBJ1-2	TRBD1	TGTGCCAGCAGTCCCGGACAGGGTGGCTATGGCTACACCTTC	CASSPGQGGYGYTF
.	TRBV6-5	TRBJ2-1	TRBD2	TGTGCCAGCAAGATCTCGCGGGAGGGCTACAATGAGCAGTTCTTC	CASKISREGYNEQFF
.	TRBV11-2	TRBJ1-1	.	TGTGCCAGCAGCCCCCCTGTCACTGAAGCTTTCTTT	CASSPPVTEAFF
.	TRBV7-9	TRBJ2-3	TRBD2	TGTGCCAGCAGCTTTTCGGGCGGGAGGAGGAGCACAGATACGCAGTATTTT	CASSFSGGRRSTDTQYF
.	TRBV27	TRBJ2-7	TRBD1	TGTGCCAGCAGTTGGGGACAGGGTAATTACGAGCAGTACTTC	CASSWGQGNYEQYF
.	TRBV11-2	TRBJ2-7	TRBD2	TGTGCCAGCAGCTTTAGCGGGAGGGCCTACGAGCAGTACTTC	CASSFSGRAYEQYF
.	TRBV2	TRBJ2-5	TRBD2	TGTGCCAGCAGCGAGATTTTAGCGGGAGCGGAGGAGACCCAGTACTTC	CASSEILAGAEETQYF
.	TRBV5-6	TRBJ2-1	TRBD2	TGTGCCAGCAGTGGGACTAGTAGGTTGGGTGAGCAGTTCTTC	CASSGTSRLGEQFF
once	TRBV28	TRBJ1-5	TRBD1	TGTGCCAGCAGCTCGGGACAGGGGGGCAATCAGCCCCAGCATTTT	CASSSGQGGNQPQHF
.	TRBV7-2	TRBJ2-1	TRBD2	TGTGCCAGCAGCACTAGCGGGGATTACAATGAGCAGTTCTTC	CASSTSGDYNEQFF
.	TRBV5-8	TRBJ2-1	.	TGTGCCAGCAGCGTCCTAGGGATGAGCTCCTACAATGAGCAGTTCTTC	CASSVLGMSSYNEQFF
.	TRBV9	TRBJ2-1	.	TGTGCCAGCAGCGTAGTGGCGGAGCCCTACAATGAGCAGTTCTTC	CASSVVAEPYNEQFF
few	TRBV7-9	TRBJ1-5	.	TGTGCCAGCAGCTTCGCGACGGCCCCGGGCAATCAGCCCCAGCATTTT	CASSFATAPGNQPQHF
.	TRBV5-8	TRBJ2-6	.	TGTGCCAGCACCGTGACGGATTACTCTGGGGCCAACGTCCTGACTTTC	CASTVTDYSGANVLTF
.	TRBV28	TRBJ2-1	.	TGTGCCAGCCGTCTGGGGTCCTACAATGAGCAGTTCTTC	CASRLGSYNEQFF
.	TRBV2	TRBJ2-5	.	TGTGCCAGCAGTGAAGCGTCCATAGGGGAGACCCAGTACTTC	CASSEASIGETQYF
once	TRBV5-4	TRBJ2-7	.	TGTGCCAGCAGCTTCGGCGACAACCAAGCCTACGAGCAGTACTTC	CASSFGDNQAYEQYF
.	TRBV4-3	TRBJ2-7	TRBD1	TGCGCCAGCAGCCACACAGGGGGGTACGAGCAGTACTTC	CASSHTGGYEQYF
.	TRBV6-5	TRBJ1-1	.	TGTGCCAGCAGTTACTCACGAGCGCGGAACACTGAAGCTTTCTTT	CASSYSRARNTEAFF
.	TRBV12-5	TRBJ2-7	.	TGTGCTAGTGGTTTGGGTAGACCCTACGAGCAGTACTTC	CASGLGRPYEQYF
.	TRBV7-3	TRBJ2-7	.	TGTGCCAGCAGCTTCAATCGGGGTTACGAGCAGTACTTC	CASSFNRGYEQYF
.	TRBV10-2	TRBJ2-1	.	TGCGCCAGCACTACCACCGGGACCGCCTACAATGAGCAGTTCTTC	CASTTTGTAYNEQFF
.	TRBV28	TRBJ2-5	.	TGTGCCAGCGGGTCTTCCGGACAACAAGAGACCCAGTACTTC	CASGSSGQQETQYF
.	TRBV7-8	TRBJ2-7	.	TGTGCCAGCAGCCTCTACAGCCCACCGGGATCCTCCTACGAGCAGTACTTC	CASSLYSPPGSSYEQYF
.	TRBV15	TRBJ2-7	.	TGTGCCACCAGCCCGACCTTAGGGGGACTCGGCGAGCAGTACTTC	CATSPTLGGLGEQYF
.	TRBV10-1	TRBJ2-2	.	TGCGCCAGCAGTGAGGGTTTAGCGGCTGGCGGCACCGGGGAGCTGTTTTTT	CASSEGLAAGGTGELFF
once	TRBV6-4	TRBJ1-2	.	TGTGCCAGCAGGATCAATCCAGGCTCTATGGGCTACACCTTC	CASRINPGSMGYTF
once	TRBV4-3	TRBJ2-4	TRBD1	TGCGCCAGCAGCCTAGACAGGGGGGGGTTTCAGTACTTC	CASSLDRGGFQYF
.	TRBV19	TRBJ2-3	TRBD2	TGTGCCAGTAGTCCAGCGGGAGGGCCGACAGATACGCAGTATTTT	CASSPAGGPTDTQYF
once	TRBV19	TRBJ1-5	.	TGTGCCAGTAGTATAGACAGGTCGGGGCAGCCCCAGCATTTT	CASSIDRSGQPQHF
.	TRBV15	TRBJ2-5	.	TGTGCCACCAGCAGGGGTAGAAGCGAGACCCAGTACTTC	CATSRGRSETQYF
.	TRBV28	TRBJ1-5	.	TGTGCCAGCAGTCCTACAGGGCCCAATCAGCCCCAGCATTTT	CASSPTGPNQPQHF
once	TRBV19	TRBJ2-1	TRBD2	TGTGCCAGTAGTAGGGGCGGGACTAGCGGGAGAAGTGAGCAGTTCTTC	CASSRGGTSGRSEQFF
few	TRBV4-1	TRBJ2-7	TRBD1	TGCGCCAGCAGCCAAGATTGGGCCCCGGGACAGGGGTACTACGAGCAGTACTTC	CASSQDWAPGQGYYEQYF
.	TRBV15	TRBJ2-7	TRBD2	TGTGCCACCAGCTTAAGCGGGGATAGCTCCTACGAGCAGTACTTC	CATSLSGDSSYEQYF
.	TRBV5-4	TRBJ2-5	TRBD2	TGTGCCAGCAGACAAGGTCCGGGGGGAGCTCAAGAGACCCAGTACTTC	CASRQGPGGAQETQYF
.	TRBV11-3	TRBJ2-2	.	TGTGCCAGCCGGGCCAGGGGGGGCAACACCGGGGAGCTGTTTTTT	CASRARGGNTGELFF
once	TRBV2	TRBJ2-5	.	TGTGCCAGCAGTGAAAGGGGAGAGACCCAGTACTTC	CASSERGETQYF
.	TRBV30	TRBJ1-3	.	TGTGCCTGGAGTGTAGCGGGTCTCGGAAACACCATATATTTT	CAWSVAGLGNTIYF
.	TRBV2	TRBJ2-5	TRBD2	TGTGCCAGCATTGGTGGGGGACTAGCAGGGGAGACCCAGTACTTC	CASIGGGLAGETQYF
.	TRBV7-8	TRBJ2-5	.	TGTGCCAGCAGCTTATCTGTGGCCCCAATTCGAGAGACCCAGTACTTC	CASSLSVAPIRETQYF
.	TRBV7-2	TRBJ2-7	TRBD2	TGTGCCAGCAGCTTAGGGGGGACTAGCGGGCTCAACGAGCAGTACTTC	CASSLGGTSGLNEQYF
.	TRBV11-1	TRBJ1-1	.	TGTGCCAGCAGCTTAGCGTCCTCTACTGGGGACTACACTGAAGCTTTCTTT	CASSLASSTGDYTEAFF
.	TRBV28	TRBJ2-1	TRBD2	TGTGCCAGCAGTTGGGTAGCGGGAGGGGACTCCTACAATGAGCAGTTCTTC	CASSWVAGGDSYNEQFF
few	TRBV29-1	TRBJ2-1	TRBD1	TGCAGCGTTGACTCAGGACAGGTACGTGAGCAGTTCTTC	CSVDSGQVREQFF
.	TRBV10-2	TRBJ2-5	TRBD1	TGCGCCAGCAGGTTACAGGGGGCGGGAGAGACCCAGTACTTC	CASRLQGAGETQYF
once	TRBV7-8	TRBJ2-3	TRBD2	TGTGCCAGCAGCTTAGCCACGGGACTAGCCGTAGATACGCAGTATTTT	CASSLATGLAVDTQYF
.	TRBV4-1	TRBJ2-1	TRBD2	TGCGCCAGCAGCCAAGTCCCTAGCGGGACCATATCCCATGAGCAGTTCTTC	CASSQVPSGTISHEQFF
.	TRBV2	TRBJ1-5	.	TGTGCCAGTAACCGAGTCGGAGTCAGGAATCAGCCCCAGCATTTT	CASNRVGVRNQPQHF